This TCR beta chain appears in the sequencing data of a study of long-term antiretroviral therapy in people with HIV. The table lists this clone with a few counts. Investigators performed immunoSEQ version v3.0 at survey level. The data were produced by immunoSEQ multiplex PCR, yet TCRdb's version contains in-frame clones alone and is incomplete. The sample shows under 30,000 clones, 75% to 85% of them seen only once. Trimming left V 7 bases short and J 10 bases short, with 13 bases between. The V gene's germline CDR1 is LNHDA and CDR2 SQIVND (reference sequence). There are 11 residues in the CDR3. The rearrangement uses TRBV19 and TRBJ1-1; D may be TRBD1 (5 bases). The source material was unsorted PBMCs, sampled 0.3 years after starting antiretroviral therapy. The receptor was isolated from a man in his forties or fifties with HIV. As DNA, the CDR3 is TGTGCCAGTATGGGGGAGAGGGGAGCTTTCTTT. It encodes CASMGERGAFF.